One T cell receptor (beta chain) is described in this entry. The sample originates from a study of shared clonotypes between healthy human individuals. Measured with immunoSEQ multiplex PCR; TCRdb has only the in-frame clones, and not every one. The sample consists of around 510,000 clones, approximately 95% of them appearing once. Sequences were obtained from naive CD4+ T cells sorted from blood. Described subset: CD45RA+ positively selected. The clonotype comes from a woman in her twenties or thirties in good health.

The CDR3 DNA reads TGTGCCAGCAGCTTACTCCCTAGCGGGAGTCTTAACAATGAGCAGTTCTTC. Translation gives CASSLLPSGSLNNEQFF. The genes are TRBV7-8 and TRBJ2-1; the match to TRBD2 covers 10 bases. This CDR3 is built from 17 residues. Trimming took 2 bases from V and 5 from J; bases not matched to a gene: 9. Germline-derived CDR1 and CDR2 are SGHVS and FQNEAQ.